This T cell receptor (beta chain) derives from a study of cytomegalovirus exposure and HLA in healthy donors. At collection, donors were nominally healthy, but unrecorded immune exposures were probable. The PCR had 60 Vbeta and 13 Jbeta primers. Original data processing: A later analysis counted about 80 million unique TCR beta chains, some 12 million shared. Data came from immunoSEQ multiplex PCR; TCRdb stores just in-frame clones and leaves some out. V, J and clone size are taken as reported in that table, and D and trimming were inferred from the DNA itself. The sample holds approximately 100,000 clones, roughly 79% seen once. V lost 5 bases and J lost 5; bases outside the gene matches: 4. Germline V CDR1 and CDR2: MNHNS, SASEGT. This CDR3 comprises 14 residues.

V and J are TRBV6-1 and TRBJ2-2; TRBD1 agrees at 8 bases. This receptor was obtained from a woman aged 40 to 49 in good health and CMV-seronegative. Sequenced material: PBMCs. The CDR3 here is CASSPGQATGELFF. The CDR3 coding sequence is TGTGCCAGCAGTCCGGGACAGGCTACCGGGGAGCTGTTTTTT.